This T cell receptor (beta chain) was documented in a study of human T cells and chemical hapten exposure. Background on the study: Weekly scalp doses of diphenylcyclopropenone were given to patients during the approximately 25-week study. Study conclusions and caveats: TCRs exceeding 1 in 1000 frequency stayed unchanged with DPC sensitization.

One entry per CDR3 protein results from TCRdb running MiXCR on the RACE reads. The repertoire holds 65,000 to 85,000 distinct CDR3 sequences, with 10% to 15% as singletons. Trimming cost V 3 bases and J 5 bases; bases outside gene matches: 4. The CDR3 runs to 14 residues. Germline V gene sequence: CDR1 LNHNV, CDR2 YYDKDF (reference sequence). There are a few counts of this clonotype. Its antigen is as yet unknown. Time point here: patch test 1, 2 weeks after DPC sensitization. Treatment meaning: therapeutic diphenylcyclopropenone sensitization with weekly scalp DPC. This chain uses TRBV15 with TRBJ2-1, with 7 nucleotides matching TRBD2. The sequenced sample was whole blood, obtained in connection with sensitization to the hapten diphenylcyclopropenone (DPC). This TCR came from a woman aged 60 to 75 with alopecia areata. Some clones in this sample may be carry-over from other donors' samples. Written as DNA, the CDR3 is TGTGCCACCAGCAGCTCGGGACTACACAATGAGCAGTTCTTC. This sequence encodes CATSSSGLHNEQFF.